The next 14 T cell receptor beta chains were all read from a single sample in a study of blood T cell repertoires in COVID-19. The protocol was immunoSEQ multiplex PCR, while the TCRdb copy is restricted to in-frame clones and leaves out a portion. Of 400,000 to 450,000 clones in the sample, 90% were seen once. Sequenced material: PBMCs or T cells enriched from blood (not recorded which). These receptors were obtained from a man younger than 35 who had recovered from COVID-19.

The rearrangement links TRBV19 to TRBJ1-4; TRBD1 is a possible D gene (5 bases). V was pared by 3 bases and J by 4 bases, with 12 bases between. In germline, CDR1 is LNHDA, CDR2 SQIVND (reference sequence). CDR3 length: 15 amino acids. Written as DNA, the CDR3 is TGTGCCAGTAGTATTTCGCAGGGTAATAATGAAAAACTGTTTTTT. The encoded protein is CASSISQGNNEKLFF.

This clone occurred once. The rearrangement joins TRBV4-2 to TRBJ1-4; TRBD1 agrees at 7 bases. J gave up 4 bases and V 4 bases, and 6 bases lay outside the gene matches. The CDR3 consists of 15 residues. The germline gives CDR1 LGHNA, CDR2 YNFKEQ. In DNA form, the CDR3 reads TGTGCCAGCAGCCTTTCCGGGACAGATAATGAAAAACTGTTTTTT. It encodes CASSLSGTDNEKLFF.

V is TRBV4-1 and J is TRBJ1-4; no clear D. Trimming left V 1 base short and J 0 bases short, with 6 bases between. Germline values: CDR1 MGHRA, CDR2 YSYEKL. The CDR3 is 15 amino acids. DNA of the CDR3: TGCGCCAGCAGCCAAGGGACTGCAACTAATGAAAAACTGTTTTTT. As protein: CASSQGTATNEKLFF.

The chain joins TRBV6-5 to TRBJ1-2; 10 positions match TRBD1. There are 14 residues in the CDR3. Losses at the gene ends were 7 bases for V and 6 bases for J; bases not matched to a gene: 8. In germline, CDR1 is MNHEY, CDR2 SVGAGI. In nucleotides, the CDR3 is TGTGCCAGCACCCCGACAGGGGGCTTGCATGGCTACACCTTC. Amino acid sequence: CASTPTGGLHGYTF.

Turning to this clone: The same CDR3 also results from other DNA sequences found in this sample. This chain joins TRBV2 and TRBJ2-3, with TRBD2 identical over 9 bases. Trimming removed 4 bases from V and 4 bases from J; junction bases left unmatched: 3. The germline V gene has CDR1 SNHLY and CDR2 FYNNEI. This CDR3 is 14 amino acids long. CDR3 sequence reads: CASSVLAGADTQYF. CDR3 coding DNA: TGTGCCAGCAGTGTACTAGCGGGCGCAGATACGCAGTATTTT.

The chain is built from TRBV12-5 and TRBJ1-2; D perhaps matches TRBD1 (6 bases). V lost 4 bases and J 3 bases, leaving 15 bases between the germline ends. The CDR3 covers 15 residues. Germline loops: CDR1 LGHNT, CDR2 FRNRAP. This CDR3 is CASGSSDRWDYGYTF. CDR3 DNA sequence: TGTGCTAGTGGTTCCTCCGACAGGTGGGACTATGGCTACACCTTC.

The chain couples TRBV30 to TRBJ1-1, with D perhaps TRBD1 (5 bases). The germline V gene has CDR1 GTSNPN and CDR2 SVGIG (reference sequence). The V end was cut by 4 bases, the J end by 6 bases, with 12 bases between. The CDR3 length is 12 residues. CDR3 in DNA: TGTGCCTGGACCCCAGGGCAGGCTGAAGCTTTCTTT. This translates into CAWTPGQAEAFF.

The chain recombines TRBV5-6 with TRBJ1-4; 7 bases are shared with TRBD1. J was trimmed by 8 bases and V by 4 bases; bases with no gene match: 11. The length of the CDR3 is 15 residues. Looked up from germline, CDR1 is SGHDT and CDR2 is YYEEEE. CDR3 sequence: CASSMTGSSREKLFF. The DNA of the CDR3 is TGTGCCAGCAGCATGACAGGGTCGTCCCGAGAAAAACTGTTTTTT.

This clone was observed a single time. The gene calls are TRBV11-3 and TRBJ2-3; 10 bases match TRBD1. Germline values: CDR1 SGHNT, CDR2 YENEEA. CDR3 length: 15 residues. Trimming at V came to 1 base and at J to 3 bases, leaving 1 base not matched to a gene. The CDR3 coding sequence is TGTGCCAGCAGCTTAGGACAGGGGGCAACAGATACGCAGTATTTT. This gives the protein CASSLGQGATDTQYF.

The CDR3 protein is CASSPGTSGRGDEQFF. The DNA for the CDR3 is TGTGCCAGCAGCCCGGGGACTAGCGGGAGGGGGGATGAGCAGTTCTTC. This chain joins TRBV5-4 and TRBJ2-1; 16 nucleotides align to TRBD2. CDR1 and CDR2 from the germline V gene are SGHNT and YYREEE (reference sequence). Losses at the gene ends were 4 bases for V and 8 bases for J; bases not matched to a gene: 6. The CDR3 sequence is 16 residues long.

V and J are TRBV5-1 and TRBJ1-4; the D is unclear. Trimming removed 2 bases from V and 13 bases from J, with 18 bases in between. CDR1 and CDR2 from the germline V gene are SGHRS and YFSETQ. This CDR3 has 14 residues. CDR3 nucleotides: TGCGCCAGCAGCTTTGACAAGGCCAGTGGGAGACTGTTTTTT. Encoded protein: CASSFDKASGRLFF. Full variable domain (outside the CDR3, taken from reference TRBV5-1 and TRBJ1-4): KAGVTQTPRYLIKTRGQQVTLSCSPISGHRSVSWYQQTPGQGLQFLFEYFSETQRNKGNFPGRFSGRQFSNSRSEMNVSTLELGDSALYLCASSFDKASGRLFFGSGTQLSVL.

The CDR3 DNA reads as TGTGCCAGCAGTGCCCCAGTCCCTAACTATGGCTACACCTTC. This translates into CASSAPVPNYGYTF. The V and J genes are TRBV25-1 and TRBJ1-2, with no clear D. The CDR3 runs 14 residues. V was trimmed by 4 bases and J by 0 bases, leaving 9 bases between them. Germline assignment: CDR1 MGHDK and CDR2 SYGVNS.

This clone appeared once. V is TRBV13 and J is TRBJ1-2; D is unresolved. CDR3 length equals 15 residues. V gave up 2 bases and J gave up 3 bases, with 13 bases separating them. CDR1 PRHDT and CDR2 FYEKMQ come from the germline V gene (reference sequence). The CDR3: CASSLNGSPYYGYTF. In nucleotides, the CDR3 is TGTGCCAGCAGCTTAAACGGTTCCCCGTACTATGGCTACACCTTC.

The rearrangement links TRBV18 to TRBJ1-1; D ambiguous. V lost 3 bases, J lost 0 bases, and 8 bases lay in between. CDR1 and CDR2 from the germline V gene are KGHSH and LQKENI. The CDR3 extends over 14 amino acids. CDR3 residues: CASSPRVMNTEAFF. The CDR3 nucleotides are TGTGCCAGCTCACCCCGAGTTATGAACACTGAAGCTTTCTTT.